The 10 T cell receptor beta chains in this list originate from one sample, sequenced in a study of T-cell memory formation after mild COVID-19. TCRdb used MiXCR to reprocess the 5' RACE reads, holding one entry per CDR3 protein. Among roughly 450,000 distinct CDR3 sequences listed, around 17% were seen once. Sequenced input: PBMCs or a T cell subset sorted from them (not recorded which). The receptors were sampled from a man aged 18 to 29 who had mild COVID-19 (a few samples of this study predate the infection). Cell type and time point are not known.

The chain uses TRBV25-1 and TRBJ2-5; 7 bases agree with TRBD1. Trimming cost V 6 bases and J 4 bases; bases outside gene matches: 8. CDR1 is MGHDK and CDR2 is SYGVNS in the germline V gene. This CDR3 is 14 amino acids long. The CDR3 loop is CASRATGDRETQYF. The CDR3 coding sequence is TGTGCCAGCAGGGCTACAGGGGACCGAGAGACCCAGTACTTC.

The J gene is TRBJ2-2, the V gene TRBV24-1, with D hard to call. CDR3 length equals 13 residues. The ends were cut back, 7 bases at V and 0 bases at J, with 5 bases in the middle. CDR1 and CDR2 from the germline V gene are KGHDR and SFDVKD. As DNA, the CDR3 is TGTGCCACCAGCCTTACGAACACCGGGGAGCTGTTTTTT. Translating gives CATSLTNTGELFF.

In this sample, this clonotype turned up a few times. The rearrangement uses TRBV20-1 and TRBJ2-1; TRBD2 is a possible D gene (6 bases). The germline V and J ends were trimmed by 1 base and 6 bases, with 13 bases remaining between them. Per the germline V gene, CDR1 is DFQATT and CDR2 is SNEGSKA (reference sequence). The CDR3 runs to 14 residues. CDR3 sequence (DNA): TGCAGTGCTAGAGGGCGGGACGGAACCAATGAGCAGTTCTTC. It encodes CSARGRDGTNEQFF.

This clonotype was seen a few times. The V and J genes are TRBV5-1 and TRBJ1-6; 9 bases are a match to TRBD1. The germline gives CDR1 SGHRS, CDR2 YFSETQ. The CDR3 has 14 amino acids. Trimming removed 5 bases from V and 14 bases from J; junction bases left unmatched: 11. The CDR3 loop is CASSSTGGEEALHF. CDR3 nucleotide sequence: TGCGCCAGCAGTTCGACAGGGGGGGAAGAAGCCCTCCACTTT.

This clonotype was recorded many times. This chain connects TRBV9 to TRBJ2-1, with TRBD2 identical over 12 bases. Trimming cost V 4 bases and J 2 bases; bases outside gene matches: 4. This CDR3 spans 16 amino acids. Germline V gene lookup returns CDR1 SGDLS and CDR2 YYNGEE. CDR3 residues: CASSSRTSGAYNEQFF. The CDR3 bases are TGTGCCAGCAGCTCGCGGACTAGCGGGGCCTACAATGAGCAGTTCTTC.

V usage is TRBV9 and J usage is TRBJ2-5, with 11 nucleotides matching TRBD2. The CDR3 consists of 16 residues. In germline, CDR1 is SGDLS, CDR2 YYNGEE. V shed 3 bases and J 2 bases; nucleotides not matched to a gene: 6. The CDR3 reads CASSGLTSGGQETQYF. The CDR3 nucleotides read TGTGCCAGCAGCGGACTAACTAGCGGGGGACAAGAGACCCAGTACTTC.

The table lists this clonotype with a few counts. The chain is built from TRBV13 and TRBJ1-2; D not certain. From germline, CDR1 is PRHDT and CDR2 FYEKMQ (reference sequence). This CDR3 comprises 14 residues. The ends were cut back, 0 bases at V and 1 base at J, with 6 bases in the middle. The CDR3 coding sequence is TGTGCCAGCAGCTTAGGGGAGGTTAACTATGGCTACACCTTC. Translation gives CASSLGEVNYGYTF.

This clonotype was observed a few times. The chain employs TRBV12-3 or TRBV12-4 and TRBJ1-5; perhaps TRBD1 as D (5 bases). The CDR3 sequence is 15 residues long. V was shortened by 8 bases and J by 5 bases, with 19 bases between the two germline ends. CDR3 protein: CASLEGTRGDQPQHF. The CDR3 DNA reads TGTGCCAGCTTGGAAGGGACTCGTGGCGATCAGCCCCAGCATTTT.

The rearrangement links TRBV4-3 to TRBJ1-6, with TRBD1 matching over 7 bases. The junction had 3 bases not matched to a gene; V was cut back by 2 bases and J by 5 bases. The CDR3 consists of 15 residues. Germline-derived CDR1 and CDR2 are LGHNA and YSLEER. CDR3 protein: CASSQRTGDNSPLHF. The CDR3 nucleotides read TGCGCCAGCAGCCAACGGACAGGCGATAATTCACCCCTCCACTTT.

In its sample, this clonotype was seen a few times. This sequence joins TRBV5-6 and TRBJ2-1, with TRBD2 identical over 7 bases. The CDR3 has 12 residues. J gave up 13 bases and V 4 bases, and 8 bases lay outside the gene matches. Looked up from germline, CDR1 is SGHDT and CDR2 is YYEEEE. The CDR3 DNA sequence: TGTGCCAGCAGCCTCAACCGGGACTACCAGTTCTTC. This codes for CASSLNRDYQFF.